The 5 T cell receptor beta chains listed next were all sequenced from one sample in a study of T and B cells in COVID-19 patients. Each TRB amplification used roughly 240-550 ng of genomic DNA from blood. TRB rearrangements were amplified by multiplex PCR with BIOMED2 TRB-A/B primers. One entry per CDR3 protein results from TCRdb running MiXCR on the multiplex PCR reads. The table has about 7,000 distinct CDR3 sequences, about 23% seen once. Sequencing used blood. These TCRs come from a human donor who had recovered from COVID-19.

This clonotype qualifies as medium-sized. The chain is built from TRBV6-1 and TRBJ1-4; 11 bases line up with TRBD1. J gave up 8 bases and V 6 bases, and 8 bases lay outside the gene matches. The germline gives CDR1 MNHNS, CDR2 SASEGT. The CDR3 extends over 15 amino acids. The CDR3, as DNA: TGTGCCAGCAGCGAGGGGACAGGGGGTGGCGAAAAACTGTTTTTT. Its translation is CASSEGTGGGEKLFF.

This clonotype was seen ten or more times. This sequence joins TRBV6-1 and TRBJ2-1, with TRBD2 matching 12 bases. Germline CDR1 reads MNHNS; CDR2 reads SASEGT. Trimming at V came to 3 bases and at J to 3 bases, leaving 3 bases not matched to a gene. The CDR3 loop spans 16 amino acids. CDR3 DNA: TGTGCCAGCAGTGAGCTAGCGGGGGGGTTCTACAATGAGCAGTTCTTC. It yields the protein CASSELAGGFYNEQFF.

This clonotype was counted at least ten times. The chain joins TRBV6-5 to TRBJ1-5, with 10 bases fitting TRBD1. After removal of 6 bases from V and 7 bases from J, the junction contained 9 bases not matched to a gene. The CDR3 extends over 15 amino acids. CDR1 MNHEY and CDR2 SVGAGI come from the germline V gene. The chain's CDR3 is CASSSGTGARQPQHF. The CDR3 coding sequence is TGTGCCAGCAGCTCCGGGACAGGGGCTCGGCAGCCCCAGCATTTT.

Sample share makes this clonotype medium-sized. The gene calls are TRBV27 and TRBJ1-5, with D perhaps matching TRBD1 (5 bases). The V and J ends lost 7 bases and 1 base respectively, with 14 bases between them. Germline loops: CDR1 MNHEY, CDR2 SMNVEV (reference sequence). This CDR3 spans 15 amino acids. CDR3 region: CASKAGTGSNQPQHF. The CDR3, as DNA: TGTGCCAGCAAGGCGGGGACGGGGAGCAATCAGCCCCAGCATTTT.

The rearrangement joins TRBV20-1 to TRBJ1-5, with TRBD1 matching 10 bases. Germline assignment: CDR1 DFQATT and CDR2 SNEGSKA (reference sequence). J was trimmed by 3 bases and V by 2 bases; bases with no gene match: 16. This CDR3 region has 19 residues. CDR3 bases: TGCAGTGCTAGAAGTATCGGGGGACAGGGGAATTTCCACAATCAGCCCCAGCATTTT. Translation: CSARSIGGQGNFHNQPQHF.